The sequence of this T cell receptor (beta chain) was determined in a study of breast tumors, draining lymph nodes, adjacent tissues. Broader study findings: Tumors had less TCR diversity than lymph nodes, more than nontumor tissue. Luminal-like breast cancer showed significantly greater tumor-nontumor repertoire similarity than basal-like breast cancer did.

TCRdb ran MiXCR on the multiplex PCR reads and lists one entry per CDR3 protein. The sample has fewer than 150,000 distinct CDR3 sequences; about 20% are singletons. Samples came from axillary lymph nodes draining the breast cancer. This clonotype was counted ten times or more. Its target is not known. This sequence originates from a female donor with breast cancer. Some clones in this sample may be carry-over from other donors' samples. The sequenced sample consisted of axillary lymph node tissue.

CDR3 amino acids: CSARAPGLADNEQFF. In DNA, the CDR3 is TGCAGTGCTAGAGCTCCGGGACTAGCGGACAATGAGCAGTTCTTC. The chain combines TRBV20-1 with TRBJ2-1; 11 nucleotides match TRBD2. With 1 base clipped from V and 5 bases from J, the junction kept 4 bases outside the gene matches. Germline-derived CDR1 and CDR2 are DFQATT and SNEGSKA (reference sequence). This CDR3 region has 15 residues.